This TCR beta chain is from a study of CXCR3-negative and CXCR3-positive naive CD8 T cells (dated by TCRdb to about 2019). Looking at the study overall: In total, some 140 million TRB reads were obtained, corresponding to roughly 1.5 +/- 0.3 million reads per library. Diversity and physicochemical repertoire analyses were performed on about 12 donors pooled from two independent experiments. For the TRBV-TRBJ cluster analysis, the naive subsets came from 5 or 6 donors, while the memory cells came from 3 donors. Summary of the overall study and its limitations: Within the same donor, TRBV-TRBJ usage looked similar between naive CXCR3-negative and CXCR3-positive cells, but memory cells had distinct patterns. TRB CDR3s from CXCR3-positive naive cells showed higher hydrophobicity (lower Kidera factor 4), lower energy, and higher strength and volume indices than CXCR3-negative naive cells. Both naive subsets had comparably high repertoire diversity, while memory CD8+ T cells had much lower repertoire diversity. Because CXCR3 expression was partially decreased after cryopreservation, freshly isolated PBMCs were used for most assays. Because surface CD5, which has been linked to self-reactivity in mice, was comparable between naive subsets, TCR interaction strength was also inferred from TRB CDR3 physicochemical properties.

According to the germline V gene, CDR1 reads MNHEY and CDR2 reads SVGEGT. Counted from cysteine to phenylalanine, this CDR3 has 14 amino acids. No coding sequence is recorded. In regard to this clonotype: Its antigen is unknown.

For each CD8+ T cell subset, flow sorting was done in triplicate, and roughly 310,000 cells per subset went directly into RLT lysis buffer. To exclude memory contaminants, naive CD8+ T cells were stringently defined as CD45RO-CCR7+CD27+CD95-. Standard density gradient centrifugation was used to isolate peripheral blood mononuclear cells from buffy coats. A FACSAria III was used to flow-sort naive CD8+ T cells into CXCR3-negative and CXCR3-positive populations. Total RNA was extracted from sorted cells with an RNeasy Mini Kit. Sequencing relied on a NextSeq 550. The Human TCR Profiling Kit (MiLaboratory) was used to make UMI-labeled 5' RACE TRB cDNA libraries. cDNA synthesis used the entire amount of extracted RNA, and PCR amplification then used the entire amount of cDNA produced. Libraries were prepared in parallel using an identical number of PCR cycles. In the paper's pipeline: MIGEC and MiXCR extracted about 50,000 +/- 10,000 unique UMI-labeled TRB cDNA molecules per library, requiring at least two reads per UMI. On average, approximately 40,000 +/- 10,000 functional in-frame TRB CDR3 nucleotide clonotypes lacking stop codons were found per library. After downsampling to 5000 UMI-labeled TRB molecules per sample, diversity metrics such as normalized Shannon-Wiener and Chao1 were calculated in VDJtools. VDJtools computed clonotype-size-weighted physicochemical properties of the central five CDR3 residues: interaction energy, strength, volume and Kidera factor 4. TCRdb reprocessed the reads, so every CDR3 protein sequence counts as one entry and DNA is not shown. The V and J calls were not made by the authors but by TCRdb's processing. This sample's records show around 95,000 distinct CDR3 sequences. The ten largest clones take up 1.1% of the sample.

The receptor comes from a human donor in good health. Some clones in this sample may be carry-over from other donors' samples. The rearrangement joined TRBV6-2 or TRBV6-3 to TRBJ2-7. Sequenced material: naive CXCR3+ CD8+ T cells from blood. The sample's cell subset or site label, decoded: CD45RO-CCR7+CD27+CD95- naive CD8+ T cells expressing CXCR3 (TNR3+). The encoded CDR3 is CASNEITGKSEQYF.